Shown below are 23 T cell receptor beta chains from a single sample sequenced in a study of blood T cell repertoires in COVID-19. Profiled with immunoSEQ multiplex PCR; TCRdb holds only in-frame clones, not every one. This sample has about 76,000 clones; roughly 90% occur once, and the top ten carry about 18%. Sequenced sample: peripheral blood. The receptors were gathered from a human donor in a cohort sampled during active COVID-19.

The rearrangement joins TRBV5-5 to TRBJ2-3; possible D gene TRBD1, 5 bases. CDR1 and CDR2 (germline): SGHKS, YYEKEE (reference sequence). V shed 2 bases and J shed 2 bases, with 9 bases lying between them. The CDR3 covers 14 residues. Here the CDR3 reads CASSFGQHTDTQYF. The CDR3 DNA sequence: TGTGCCAGCAGCTTTGGACAACACACAGATACGCAGTATTTT.

The CDR3 loop reads CASSVAGLGEKLFF. CDR3 bases: TGTGCCAGCAGCGTGGCAGGGTTGGGAGAAAAACTGTTTTTT. This rearrangement joins TRBV9 to TRBJ1-4; TRBD1 might be the D (5 bases). V dropped 2 bases and J dropped 8 bases, with 13 bases sitting between them. The CDR3 extends over 14 amino acids. CDR1 is SGDLS and CDR2 is YYNGEE in the germline V gene.

The rearrangement links TRBV10-1 to TRBJ1-6, with 7 bases matching TRBD1. Germline V lookup: CDR1 WNHNN, CDR2 SYGVQD (reference sequence). The CDR3 has 15 amino acids. Trimming took 3 bases from V and 6 from J; bases not matched to a gene: 5. The CDR3 loop reads CASSDGTVVNSPLHF. The CDR3, as DNA: TGCGCCAGCAGTGATGGGACAGTTGTTAATTCACCCCTCCACTTT.

V and J are TRBV5-1 and TRBJ1-2; D is ambiguous. The germline V gene encodes CDR1 SGHRS and CDR2 YFSETQ. V dropped 4 bases and J dropped 8 bases, with 15 bases sitting between them. This CDR3 has 13 amino acids. CDR3: CASSPGGSSGYTF. The CDR3 bases are TGCGCCAGCAGCCCGGGAGGTTCATCCGGCTACACCTTC. The entire variable domain, with the rest obtained from reference TRBV5-1 and TRBJ1-2, is as follows: KAGVTQTPRYLIKTRGQQVTLSCSPISGHRSVSWYQQTPGQGLQFLFEYFSETQRNKGNFPGRFSGRQFSNSRSEMNVSTLELGDSALYLCASSPGGSSGYTFGSGTRLTVV.

This chain joins TRBV19 and TRBJ2-3; a possible D gene is TRBD2 (6 bases). Looked up from germline, CDR1 is LNHDA and CDR2 is SQIVND (reference sequence). This CDR3 is 16 amino acids long. The V end was cut by 2 bases, the J end by 0 bases, with 12 bases between. CDR3 sequence: CASSIFAGYSTDTQYF. The CDR3 DNA reads as TGTGCCAGTAGTATATTTGCGGGGTATAGCACAGATACGCAGTATTTT.

The chain carries TRBV5-5 and TRBJ1-5; D gene ambiguous. CDR1 SGHKS and CDR2 YYEKEE come from the germline V gene (reference sequence). There are 15 residues in the CDR3. The V end lost 4 bases, the J end lost 2 bases, and 13 bases lay between the germline ends. The CDR3 region has the DNA TGTGCCAGCAGCCCCCGAATTGAGGGCAATCAGCCCCAGCATTTT. Translated, it gives CASSPRIEGNQPQHF.

J is TRBJ2-7 and V is TRBV2; a weak D match, TRBD1 (5 bases). The V end lost 7 bases, the J end lost 0 bases, and 16 bases lay between the germline ends. Germline V gives CDR1 SNHLY, CDR2 FYNNEI. The CDR3 spans 15 residues. This CDR3 is CASTATEHSSYEQYF. As DNA, the CDR3 is TGTGCCAGCACCGCGACAGAGCATAGCTCCTACGAGCAGTACTTC.

The chain uses TRBV7-2 and TRBJ2-1, with 8 bases that match TRBD2. The junction had 9 bases not matched to a gene; V was cut back by 5 bases and J by 0 bases. CDR1 and CDR2 from the germline V gene are SGHTA and FQGNSA. There are 17 residues in the CDR3. CDR3 sequence reads: CASSPPGRGASYNEQFF. The CDR3 nucleotides are TGTGCCAGCAGCCCCCCGGGGCGGGGGGCCTCCTACAATGAGCAGTTCTTC.

The rearrangement uses TRBV7-9 and TRBJ2-7, with 8 bases lining up with TRBD2. The V and J ends lost 6 bases and 0 bases, in that order; junction bases with no gene match: 10. This CDR3 has 16 residues. CDR1 and CDR2 from the germline V gene are SEHNR and FQNEAQ (reference sequence). The CDR3, as DNA: TGTGCCAGCAGTCCCGGGGGGGGCCCGAACTCCTACGAGCAGTACTTC. Translation gives CASSPGGGPNSYEQYF.

V gene TRBV13 combines with J gene TRBJ2-1; D not certain. Per germline, CDR1 PRHDT and CDR2 FYEKMQ (reference sequence). The V gene lost 2 bases and the J gene lost 7 bases, with 12 bases spanning the gap. The CDR3 loop spans 14 amino acids. The CDR3 DNA sequence: TGTGCCAGCAGCTTATGGGCCTCCTTTAATGAGCAGTTCTTC. Its protein is CASSLWASFNEQFF.

This rearrangement joins TRBV5-5 to TRBJ1-1; TRBD1 matches at 8 bases. The J segment lost 1 base and the V segment lost 2 bases, leaving 4 bases of the junction unmatched. In germline, CDR1 is SGHKS, CDR2 YYEKEE (reference sequence). This CDR3 has 15 amino acids. CDR3 protein: CASSFPGQANTEAFF. The DNA of the CDR3 is TGTGCCAGCAGCTTTCCGGGACAGGCGAACACTGAAGCTTTCTTT.

The chain's CDR3 is CASSLLRMIPTGQGFLDTQYF. CDR3 nucleotides: TGTGCCAGCAGTTTATTAAGGATGATCCCAACGGGACAGGGTTTTCTAGATACGCAGTATTTT. V gene TRBV27 combines with J gene TRBJ2-3, with 9 bases fitting TRBD1. This CDR3 has 21 residues. Germline values: CDR1 MNHEY, CDR2 SMNVEV (reference sequence). The V and J ends lost 1 base and 5 bases, in that order; junction bases with no gene match: 22.

The V and J genes are TRBV9 and TRBJ2-3; weak D call: TRBD2 (5 bases). V shed 3 bases and J shed 6 bases, with 14 bases lying between them. Germline CDR1 is SGDLS and CDR2 is YYNGEE. This CDR3 comprises 14 residues. The CDR3 is CASSATRKGDTQYF. The CDR3 nucleotides are TGTGCCAGCAGCGCAACTAGAAAAGGGGATACGCAGTATTTT.

V and J are TRBV5-4 and TRBJ2-5; tentatively, D is TRBD1 (6 bases). V lost 2 bases, J lost 3 bases, and 14 bases lay in between. The CDR3 covers 15 residues. Per the germline V gene, CDR1 is SGHNT and CDR2 is YYREEE (reference sequence). CDR3 amino acids: CASSLTGRTKETQYF. CDR3 nucleotides: TGTGCCAGCAGCTTAACAGGGCGGACAAAAGAGACCCAGTACTTC.

V is TRBV18 and J is TRBJ2-7, with TRBD1 identical over 8 bases. This CDR3 contains 15 residues. Germline CDR1 reads KGHSH; CDR2 reads LQKENI. V was clipped by 3 bases and J by 2 bases; unmatched bases: 6. CDR3 sequence reads: CASSPLSGQAYEQYF. The CDR3, as DNA: TGTGCCAGCTCACCCCTGTCGGGACAGGCCTACGAGCAGTACTTC.

The chain couples TRBV9 to TRBJ1-2; 7 bases agree with TRBD1. Germline V CDR1 and CDR2: SGDLS, YYNGEE. The CDR3 extends over 16 amino acids. Trimming cost V 0 bases and J 2 bases; bases outside gene matches: 7. CDR3 amino acids: CASSVGPGGENYGYTF. CDR3 DNA: TGTGCCAGCAGCGTAGGCCCAGGGGGAGAGAACTATGGCTACACCTTC.

J is TRBJ2-7 and V is TRBV6-2 or TRBV6-3, with 8 nucleotides matching TRBD1. Germline trimming cut 0 bases from V and 6 bases from J; bases unmatched to any gene: 1. The germline V gene has CDR1 MNHEY and CDR2 SVGEGT. The CDR3 sequence is 13 residues long. The CDR3 DNA reads TGTGCCAGCAGTTACTCTGGGACAGGCGAGCAGTACTTC. As protein: CASSYSGTGEQYF.

This rearrangement joins TRBV15 to TRBJ2-1, with D possibly being TRBD2 (5 bases). This CDR3 region has 14 residues. Trimming cost V 5 bases and J 4 bases, with 12 bases left between them. The germline V gene encodes CDR1 LNHNV and CDR2 YYDKDF (reference sequence). DNA for the CDR3: TGTGCCACCAGCGAGGGTTGGAGTTACAATGAGCAGTTCTTC. Its protein product is CATSEGWSYNEQFF. The complete variable domain, with remaining parts taken from reference TRBV15 and TRBJ2-1, reads DAMVIQNPRYQVTQFGKPVTLSCSQTLNHNVMYWYQQKSSQAPKLLFHYYDKDFNNEADTPDNFQSRRPNTSFCFLDIRSPGLGDTAMYLCATSEGWSYNEQFFGPGTRLTVL.

CDR3 nucleotide sequence: TGCGCCAGCAGCTTCGCAGGGATGGGCAATCAGCCCCAGCATTTT. This gives the protein CASSFAGMGNQPQHF. The rearrangement links TRBV5-1 to TRBJ1-5, with D possibly TRBD1 on 5 matching bases. Germline CDR1 and CDR2: SGHRS and YFSETQ. The CDR3 runs to 15 residues. V lost 2 bases and J 2 bases, leaving 11 bases between the germline ends.

The J gene is TRBJ2-1, the V gene TRBV7-2; maybe TRBD2 (5 bases). Trimming removed 1 base at V and 6 bases at J, with 22 bases between. The CDR3 sequence is 18 residues long. Looked up from germline, CDR1 is SGHTA and CDR2 is FQGNSA. This chain's CDR3 is CASSLGGVLPYRGNEQFF. As DNA, the CDR3 is TGTGCCAGCAGCTTAGGGGGAGTGCTCCCTTATCGCGGCAATGAGCAGTTCTTC.

The CDR3 protein is CASIMVAGVVSDEQFF. CDR3 DNA: TGTGCCAGCATTATGGTAGCGGGAGTTGTTTCCGATGAGCAGTTCTTC. The rearrangement links TRBV2 to TRBJ2-1; TRBD2 agrees at 9 bases. The J segment lost 8 bases and the V segment lost 7 bases, leaving 15 bases of the junction unmatched. Per germline, CDR1 SNHLY and CDR2 FYNNEI. The CDR3 is made up of 16 amino acids.

The chain couples TRBV11-3 to TRBJ1-2, with 10 bases that match TRBD1. The germline gives CDR1 SGHNT, CDR2 YENEEA. The CDR3 covers 16 residues. After removal of 5 bases from V and 4 bases from J, the junction contained 10 bases not matched to a gene. The CDR3 region is CASSLHADRGSYGYTF. The CDR3 nucleotides are TGTGCCAGCAGCCTACATGCGGACAGGGGGAGCTATGGCTACACCTTC.

The chain joins TRBV25-1 to TRBJ1-1; 9 nucleotides line up with TRBD1. V was clipped by 5 bases and J by 8 bases; unmatched bases: 15. Germline loops: CDR1 MGHDK, CDR2 SYGVNS. The CDR3 is 16 residues long. CDR3 sequence (DNA): TGTGCCAGCAGTACGATAGGGACAGGGAGGCGTCGGGAAGCTTTCTTT. It specifies CASSTIGTGRRREAFF.